Listed below are T cell receptor beta chains from one sample, sequenced in a study of shared clonotypes between healthy human individuals. Assay used: immunoSEQ multiplex PCR; TCRdb lists only in-frame clones, some missing. The sample lists about 2,200,000 clones, 90% to 95% occurring once. The sample was naive CD8+ T cells from PBMCs. The receptors originated from a man younger than 35 in good health. Some clones in this sample may be carry-over from other donors' samples. Both conserved end residues are part of each CDR3. Fields, in order: clone size, D gene, J gene, V gene, CDR3 DNA, CDR3 protein. A D gene is named only where the DNA matches it firmly. The size of a clone is reported for some rows only, either as once, few or many, or as a class for expanded clones.

abundance: few; d_gene: .; j_gene: TRBJ1-1; v_gene: TRBV29-1; CDR3nt: TGCAGCGTGCCGATAAACACTGAAGCTTTCTTT; CDR3aa: CSVPINTEAFF
abundance: once; d_gene: .; j_gene: TRBJ2-7; v_gene: TRBV19; CDR3nt: TGTGCCAGTAGTCCGACAACAGGGATTATACCCTACGAGCAGTACTTC; CDR3aa: CASSPTTGIIPYEQYF
abundance: .; d_gene: .; j_gene: TRBJ1-4; v_gene: TRBV27; CDR3nt: TGTGCCAGCAGTTTTAGGGGGGGGAGTAGACTGTTTTTT; CDR3aa: CASSFRGGSRLFF
abundance: .; d_gene: TRBD1; j_gene: TRBJ1-5; v_gene: TRBV6-6; CDR3nt: TGTGCCAGCAGTTACCGGGACAGGGGATTTGATCAGCCCCAGCATTTT; CDR3aa: CASSYRDRGFDQPQHF
abundance: .; d_gene: .; j_gene: TRBJ1-2; v_gene: TRBV7-2; CDR3nt: TGTGCCAGCAGCTTTGGACAGTCTAACTATGGCTACACCTTC; CDR3aa: CASSFGQSNYGYTF
abundance: .; d_gene: .; j_gene: TRBJ1-5; v_gene: TRBV7-8; CDR3nt: TGTGCCAGCACCTCCTCGGGAGGGGAACATAATCAGCCCCAGCATTTT; CDR3aa: CASTSSGGEHNQPQHF
abundance: .; d_gene: TRBD1; j_gene: TRBJ2-5; v_gene: TRBV5-6; CDR3nt: TGTGCCAGCAGCCCCCGGGACAGATCCCAAGAGACCCAGTACTTC; CDR3aa: CASSPRDRSQETQYF
abundance: .; d_gene: TRBD1; j_gene: TRBJ1-5; v_gene: TRBV9; CDR3nt: TGTGCCAGCAGCTTAGGGACAGGGGTGTCTCAGCCCCAGCATTTT; CDR3aa: CASSLGTGVSQPQHF
abundance: .; d_gene: .; j_gene: TRBJ2-1; v_gene: TRBV27; CDR3nt: TGTGCCAGCAGTTCCAGTAGGGGGTACAATGAGCAGTTCTTC; CDR3aa: CASSSSRGYNEQFF
abundance: .; d_gene: .; j_gene: TRBJ2-7; v_gene: TRBV7-9; CDR3nt: TGTGCCAGCAGCAACGACCCCTACGAGCAGTACTTC; CDR3aa: CASSNDPYEQYF
abundance: once; d_gene: TRBD1; j_gene: TRBJ2-7; v_gene: TRBV4-1; CDR3nt: TGCGCCAGCAGCCAAGTCGGCAGGGGGACCTACGAGCAGTACTTC; CDR3aa: CASSQVGRGTYEQYF
abundance: .; d_gene: .; j_gene: TRBJ2-7; v_gene: TRBV6-1; CDR3nt: TGTGCCAGCAGTGAAGTGGCGTCAGTTTTTTACGAGCAGTACTTC; CDR3aa: CASSEVASVFYEQYF
abundance: .; d_gene: .; j_gene: TRBJ2-7; v_gene: TRBV6-1; CDR3nt: TGTGCCAGCGGCGACAGGAGCTCCTACGAGCAGTACTTC; CDR3aa: CASGDRSSYEQYF
abundance: .; d_gene: .; j_gene: TRBJ1-5; v_gene: TRBV4-1; CDR3nt: TGCGCCAGCAGCCGACAGGAGGGTAAAAGCAATCAGCCCCAGCATTTT; CDR3aa: CASSRQEGKSNQPQHF
abundance: .; d_gene: .; j_gene: TRBJ2-1; v_gene: TRBV11-2; CDR3nt: TGTGCCAGCAGCCATGACTACCCCAATGAGCAGTTCTTC; CDR3aa: CASSHDYPNEQFF
abundance: .; d_gene: .; j_gene: TRBJ1-5; v_gene: TRBV21-1; CDR3nt: TGTGCCAGCAGCAAAGGGGGCGGGAACAATCAGCCCCAGCATTTT; CDR3aa: CASSKGGGNNQPQHF
abundance: .; d_gene: .; j_gene: TRBJ2-1; v_gene: TRBV13; CDR3nt: TGTGCCAGCAGCGCCCGACTAGTGGTGATCTACAATGAGCAGTTCTTC; CDR3aa: CASSARLVVIYNEQFF
abundance: .; d_gene: .; j_gene: TRBJ2-3; v_gene: TRBV7-3; CDR3nt: TGTGCCAGCAGCTTCCGGGGGGATACGCAGTATTTT; CDR3aa: CASSFRGDTQYF
abundance: .; d_gene: TRBD1; j_gene: TRBJ2-7; v_gene: TRBV5-1; CDR3nt: TGCGCCAGCAGCTTTGGGACAGGGGCCTCCTACGAGCAGTACTTC; CDR3aa: CASSFGTGASYEQYF
abundance: .; d_gene: .; j_gene: TRBJ2-7; v_gene: TRBV7-3; CDR3nt: TGTGCCAGCAGCTTAAACCCCGTTGGAACGGTGGTCTTC; CDR3aa: CASSLNPVGTVVF
abundance: .; d_gene: TRBD1; j_gene: TRBJ1-2; v_gene: TRBV28; CDR3nt: TGTGCCAGCAGTTTAGGGGCCAGGGGGGAAGGCTACACCTTC; CDR3aa: CASSLGARGEGYTF
abundance: once; d_gene: .; j_gene: TRBJ1-4; v_gene: TRBV2; CDR3nt: TGTGCCAGCACAACGGTGGCAGCTGATAATGAAAAACTGTTTTTT; CDR3aa: CASTTVAADNEKLFF
abundance: .; d_gene: .; j_gene: TRBJ2-7; v_gene: TRBV6-5; CDR3nt: TGTGCCAGCAGTTACTCGGACACGAACTACGAGCAGTACTTC; CDR3aa: CASSYSDTNYEQYF
abundance: .; d_gene: TRBD2; j_gene: TRBJ2-6; v_gene: TRBV23-1; CDR3nt: TGCGCCAGCAGTAAGAAGACTAGTGTAGCGGGAGACCTCTCTGGGGCCAACGTCCTGACTTTC; CDR3aa: CASSKKTSVAGDLSGANVLTF
abundance: .; d_gene: TRBD2; j_gene: TRBJ2-7; v_gene: TRBV7-9; CDR3nt: TGTGCCAGCAGCCCAGGACTAGTCGTAGGTCTTTCCGAGCAGTACTTC; CDR3aa: CASSPGLVVGLSEQYF
abundance: .; d_gene: .; j_gene: TRBJ2-2; v_gene: TRBV28; CDR3nt: TGTGCCAGCAGTGAGCGAAACACCGGGGAGCTGTTTTTT; CDR3aa: CASSERNTGELFF
abundance: .; d_gene: .; j_gene: TRBJ2-1; v_gene: TRBV7-2; CDR3nt: TGTGCCAGCAGCCCCCCTGCGTCAAGGGGTTGGGGTGAGCAGTTCTTC; CDR3aa: CASSPPASRGWGEQFF
abundance: .; d_gene: .; j_gene: TRBJ2-1; v_gene: TRBV27; CDR3nt: TGTGCCAGGCCACTAGCAAGCAATGAGCAGTTCTTC; CDR3aa: CARPLASNEQFF
abundance: once; d_gene: .; j_gene: TRBJ2-7; v_gene: TRBV6-5; CDR3nt: TGTGCCAGCAGTTTCCACCGACATGCCGAGCAGTACTTC; CDR3aa: CASSFHRHAEQYF
abundance: .; d_gene: .; j_gene: TRBJ1-1; v_gene: TRBV7-3; CDR3nt: TGTGCCAGCAGCTTACTTCAGAACACTGAAGCTTTCTTT; CDR3aa: CASSLLQNTEAFF
abundance: .; d_gene: TRBD1; j_gene: TRBJ2-5; v_gene: TRBV29-1; CDR3nt: TGCAGCGCGACAGGGGCAGGGGAGACCCAGTACTTC; CDR3aa: CSATGAGETQYF
abundance: .; d_gene: TRBD1; j_gene: TRBJ1-2; v_gene: TRBV15; CDR3nt: TGTGCCACCAGCGCAGACCTAGGGACAGGGGTATCCTATGGCTACACCTTC; CDR3aa: CATSADLGTGVSYGYTF
abundance: once; d_gene: TRBD1; j_gene: TRBJ2-7; v_gene: TRBV7-9; CDR3nt: TGTGCCAGCAGCTTATATGGGAGACAGGGGTTGGACTACGAGCAGTACTTC; CDR3aa: CASSLYGRQGLDYEQYF
abundance: .; d_gene: .; j_gene: TRBJ2-1; v_gene: TRBV2; CDR3nt: TGTGCCAGCAGTGAAAGGGCGGGGTTGGGCTCCTACAATGAGCAGTTCTTC; CDR3aa: CASSERAGLGSYNEQFF
abundance: .; d_gene: .; j_gene: TRBJ2-1; v_gene: TRBV9; CDR3nt: TGTGCCAGCAGCGTAAACAGGTACGAGCAGTTCTTC; CDR3aa: CASSVNRYEQFF
abundance: .; d_gene: TRBD1; j_gene: TRBJ1-1; v_gene: TRBV4-1; CDR3nt: TGCGCCAGCAGCCAAGAAGGGGGGCAGGGGGGCACTGAAGCTTTCTTT; CDR3aa: CASSQEGGQGGTEAFF
abundance: few; d_gene: .; j_gene: TRBJ2-2; v_gene: TRBV6-5; CDR3nt: TGTGCCAGCACCCAGAGTAGCGACACCGGGGAGCTGTTTTTT; CDR3aa: CASTQSSDTGELFF
abundance: .; d_gene: .; j_gene: TRBJ2-7; v_gene: TRBV5-1; CDR3nt: TGCGCCAGCAGCTTGGCCCGGGGCTCCTACGAGCAGTACTTC; CDR3aa: CASSLARGSYEQYF
abundance: .; d_gene: .; j_gene: TRBJ1-2; v_gene: TRBV27; CDR3nt: TGTGCCAGCAGTTTTGGGAGACACTATGGCTACACCTTC; CDR3aa: CASSFGRHYGYTF
abundance: .; d_gene: .; j_gene: TRBJ2-7; v_gene: TRBV7-9; CDR3nt: TGTGCCAGCAGCCGGGTGGACCTTGGGTACGAGCAGTACTTC; CDR3aa: CASSRVDLGYEQYF
abundance: .; d_gene: .; j_gene: TRBJ2-1; v_gene: TRBV25-1; CDR3nt: TGTGCCAGCAGTGAATTGGGAAGCTATGAGCAGTTCTTC; CDR3aa: CASSELGSYEQFF
abundance: .; d_gene: .; j_gene: TRBJ2-7; v_gene: TRBV27; CDR3nt: TGTGCCAGCAGAAGAGAAGGGCCCGGCAAGCAGTACTTC; CDR3aa: CASRREGPGKQYF
abundance: .; d_gene: .; j_gene: TRBJ1-3; v_gene: TRBV19; CDR3nt: TGTGCCAGTAGCGAAGATGTGGGCTCTGGAAACACCATATATTTT; CDR3aa: CASSEDVGSGNTIYF
abundance: .; d_gene: .; j_gene: TRBJ2-7; v_gene: TRBV28; CDR3nt: TGTGCCAGCAGTTTAGCCCGACCCGGGCCAATGACTCTCGAGCAGTACTTC; CDR3aa: CASSLARPGPMTLEQYF
abundance: .; d_gene: TRBD2; j_gene: TRBJ2-3; v_gene: TRBV27; CDR3nt: TGTGCCAGCAGTCTTCTACTAGCGGAAGATACGCAGTATTTT; CDR3aa: CASSLLLAEDTQYF
abundance: .; d_gene: .; j_gene: TRBJ2-1; v_gene: TRBV7-8; CDR3nt: TGTGCCAGCAGCTTAGCGGGGGACTCCTACAATGAGCAGTTCTTC; CDR3aa: CASSLAGDSYNEQFF